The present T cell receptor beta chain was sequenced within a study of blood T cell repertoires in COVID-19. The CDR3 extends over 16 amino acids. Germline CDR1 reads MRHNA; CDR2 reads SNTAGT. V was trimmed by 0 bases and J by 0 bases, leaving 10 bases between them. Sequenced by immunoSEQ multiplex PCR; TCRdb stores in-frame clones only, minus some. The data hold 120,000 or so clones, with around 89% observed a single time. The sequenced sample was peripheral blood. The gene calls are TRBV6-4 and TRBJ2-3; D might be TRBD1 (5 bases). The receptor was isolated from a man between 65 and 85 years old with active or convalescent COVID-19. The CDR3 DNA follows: TGTGCCAGCAGTGACTCGAGGCAGGGAAGCACAGATACGCAGTATTTT. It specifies CASSDSRQGSTDTQYF.